Below, 7 T cell receptor beta chains from the same sample are listed, as sequenced in a study of post-analysis software for immune sequencing data. Broader study findings: Controls showed lower frequencies than patients for five TRBV segments, and TRBV5-6, TRBV5-1 and TRBV20-1 were among these.

No cognate antigen is known for these TCRs. Unique molecular identifiers had been added to the TCR beta cDNA libraries. From the PCR reads, TCRdb called clonotypes with MiXCR, one entry per CDR3 protein. The sample lists 250,000 to 300,000 distinct CDR3 sequences, about 40% occurring once. The sequenced sample was blood. Receptor source: a girl aged 5-17 years with multiple sclerosis.

The CDR3 here is CASANTGGYEQYF. In DNA form, the CDR3 reads TGTGCCAGCGCTAACACAGGGGGCTACGAGCAGTACTTC. The chain uses TRBV6-5 and TRBJ2-7; 8 bases are shared with TRBD1. Germline-derived CDR1 and CDR2 are MNHEY and SVGAGI. With V trimmed by 8 bases and J by 3 bases, 6 bases remained unmatched. The CDR3 extends over 13 amino acids.

J is TRBJ2-1 and V is TRBV5-1; 9 nucleotides align to TRBD2. This CDR3 is 16 amino acids long. The germline CDR1 and CDR2 sequences are SGHRS and YFSETQ. Trimming at V came to 3 bases and at J to 6 bases, leaving 10 bases not matched to a gene. CDR3 in DNA: TGCGCCAGCAGCTCGAATCCGGGACTAGCCTCCAATGAGCAGTTCTTC. Encoded protein: CASSSNPGLASNEQFF.

The chain joins TRBV29-1 to TRBJ2-2; maybe TRBD1 (6 bases). The CDR3 consists of 14 residues. Per the germline V gene, CDR1 is SQVTM and CDR2 is ANQGSEA. V lost 6 bases and J 0 bases, leaving 11 bases between the germline ends. The CDR3: CSVGHFANTGELFF. Written as DNA, the CDR3 is TGCAGCGTGGGACATTTTGCGAACACCGGGGAGCTGTTTTTT.

The V and J genes are TRBV5-1 and TRBJ2-7; 8 bases are shared with TRBD1. The CDR3 sequence is 14 residues long. Germline CDR1 is SGHRS and CDR2 is YFSETQ. Losses at the gene ends were 5 bases for V and 5 bases for J; bases not matched to a gene: 9. The CDR3, as DNA: TGCGCCAGCAGATTGCCTGACAGGGGCGACGAGCAGTACTTC. Protein sequence: CASRLPDRGDEQYF.

This clonotype showed up many times. This chain uses TRBV2 with TRBJ1-1; D is ambiguous. With 6 bases removed from V and 1 base from J, the gap between germline ends came to 15 bases. The length of the CDR3 is 15 residues. CDR1 is SNHLY, CDR2 FYNNEI, per germline. The CDR3 loop reads CASRGFESGNTEAFF. DNA of the CDR3: TGTGCCAGCAGGGGTTTTGAGTCAGGGAACACTGAAGCTTTCTTT.

This clonotype was counted many times. This sequence joins TRBV11-2 and TRBJ2-1, with 9 bases matching TRBD2. After removal of 1 base from V and 2 bases from J, the junction contained 3 bases not matched to a gene. The CDR3 is 16 amino acids. Germline V gives CDR1 SGHAT, CDR2 FQNNGV. CDR3 amino acids: CASSLVGGGAYNEQFF. The CDR3 DNA is TGTGCCAGCAGCTTAGTCGGCGGGGGGGCCTACAATGAGCAGTTCTTC.

This clonotype showed up many times. CDR3 coding DNA: TGTGCCAGCAGTTCGGGGACAGGGTATTATGAGACCCAGTACTTC. Amino acid sequence: CASSSGTGYYETQYF. The chain joins TRBV12-3 or TRBV12-4 to TRBJ2-5; 9 bases are a match to TRBD1. This CDR3 is 15 amino acids long. V shed 4 bases and J 5 bases; nucleotides not matched to a gene: 8.